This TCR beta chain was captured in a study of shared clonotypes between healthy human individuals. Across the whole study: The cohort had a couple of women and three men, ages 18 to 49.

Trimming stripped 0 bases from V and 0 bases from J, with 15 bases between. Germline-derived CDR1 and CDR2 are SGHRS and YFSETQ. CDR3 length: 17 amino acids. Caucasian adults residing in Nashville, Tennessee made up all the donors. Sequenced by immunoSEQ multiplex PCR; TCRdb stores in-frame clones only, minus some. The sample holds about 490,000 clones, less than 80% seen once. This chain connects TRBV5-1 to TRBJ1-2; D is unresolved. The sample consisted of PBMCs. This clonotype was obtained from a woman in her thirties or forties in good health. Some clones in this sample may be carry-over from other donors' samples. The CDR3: CASSLVFRISANYGYTF. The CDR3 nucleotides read TGCGCCAGCAGCTTGGTGTTTCGGATTTCAGCTAACTATGGCTACACCTTC. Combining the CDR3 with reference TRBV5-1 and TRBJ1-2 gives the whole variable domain KAGVTQTPRYLIKTRGQQVTLSCSPISGHRSVSWYQQTPGQGLQFLFEYFSETQRNKGNFPGRFSGRQFSNSRSEMNVSTLELGDSALYLCASSLVFRISANYGYTFGSGTRLTVV.